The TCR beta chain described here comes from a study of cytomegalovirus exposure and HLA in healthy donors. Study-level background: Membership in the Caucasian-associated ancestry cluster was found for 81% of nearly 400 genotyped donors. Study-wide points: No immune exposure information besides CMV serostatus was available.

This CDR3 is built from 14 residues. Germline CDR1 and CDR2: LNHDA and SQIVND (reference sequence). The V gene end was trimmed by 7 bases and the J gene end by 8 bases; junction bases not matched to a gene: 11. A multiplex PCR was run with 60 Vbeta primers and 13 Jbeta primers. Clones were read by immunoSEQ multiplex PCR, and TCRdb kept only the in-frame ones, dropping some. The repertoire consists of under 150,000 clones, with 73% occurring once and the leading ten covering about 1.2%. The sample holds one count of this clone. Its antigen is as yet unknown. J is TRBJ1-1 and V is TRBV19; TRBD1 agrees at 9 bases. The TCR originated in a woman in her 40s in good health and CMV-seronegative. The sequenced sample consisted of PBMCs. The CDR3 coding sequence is TGTGCCAGTAAGCGATTTGGACAGGGGTTCGAAGCTTTCTTT. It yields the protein CASKRFGQGFEAFF.